This T cell receptor beta chain was observed in a study of T cell responses to AZD1222 COVID-19 vaccine. Study conclusions and caveats: Sampled repertoires all dated from after the peak T cell response. Spike regions recognized by vaccine-associated CD4 TCRs spanned the protein, led by 160-218 and 743-854. With two AZD1222 doses given, Spike-specific TCR breadth and depth both rose.

V trimming: 4 bases; J trimming: 7 bases; junction bases outside the gene matches: 11. The CDR3 sequence is 16 residues long. The germline gives CDR1 MNHNY, CDR2 SVGAGI (reference sequence). A remark on this clone: Its target is not known.

Sequencing used immunoSEQ multiplex PCR; TCRdb keeps in-frame clones, though not all of them. The data contain over 75,000 clones, more than 75% of them singletons. Sequenced here: peripheral blood, sampled on day 0 of AZD1222 vaccination. The clonotype originates from an adult in good health. This chain uses TRBV6-6 with TRBJ2-2; 8 nucleotides align to TRBD1. The DNA for the CDR3 is TGTGCCAGCAGTTCCCTCCGGACAGGGTTTAACGGGGAGCTGTTTTTT. Its translation is CASSSLRTGFNGELFF.